Sequencing of this TCR beta chain was carried out in a study of T-cell memory formation after mild COVID-19. Whole-study findings and limits: The SARS-CoV-2 specificity of second-wave clones reaching peak at day 37 remained unverified. Later expanders leaned CD4+, whereas clones that contracted between day 15 and 85 were balanced CD4/CD8. Cross-reactive memory apparently joined, as some responding clones appeared in pre-infection memory.

CDR3 size: 13 residues. Germline CDR1 reads GTSNPN; CDR2 reads SVGIG (reference sequence). Worth noting for this clonotype: Its antigen is undetermined. At one end the junction does not follow the germline gene, possibly because of a read error.

TCRdb reprocessed the 5' RACE reads with MiXCR, giving one entry per CDR3 protein. This sample carries hundreds of thousands of distinct CDR3 sequences, more than 20% of them seen once, and the ten largest clones take around 12%. The sample consisted of PBMCs or a T cell subset sorted from them (not recorded which). This receptor was taken from an adult woman who had mild COVID-19 (a few samples of this study predate the infection). Cell type and time point are not known. V is TRBV30 and J is TRBJ2-1, with D possibly being TRBD2 (5 bases). The CDR3 bases are TGTGCATGGAGTCAAGCGGTCTACAATGAGCAGTTCTTC. Its translation: CAWSQAVYNEQFF.